This TCR beta chain appears in the sequencing data of a study of blood T cell repertoires in COVID-19. TCRdb's table, derived via immunoSEQ multiplex PCR, lists solely in-frame clones and lacks some. The data show some 360,000 clones, more than 70% seen once. CDR1 and CDR2 from the germline V gene are SQVTM and ANQGSEA. Trimming removed 0 bases at V and 5 bases at J, with 7 bases between. This CDR3 spans 12 amino acids. This TCR came from a woman in her 30s who had been exposed to COVID-19. Source material: PBMCs or T cells enriched from blood (not recorded which). This chain uses TRBV29-1 with TRBJ2-5; D is perhaps TRBD2 (6 bases). The CDR3 reads CSVEDAGETQYF. The DNA of the CDR3 is TGCAGCGTTGAAGATGCGGGGGAGACCCAGTACTTC. Full variable domain (rest looked up from reference TRBV29-1 and TRBJ2-5): SAVISQKPSRDICQRGTSLTIQCQVDSQVTMMFWYRQQPGQSLTLIATANQGSEATYESGFVIDKFPISRPNLTFSTLTVSNMSPEDSSIYLCSVEDAGETQYFGPGTRLLVL.